These 23 T cell receptor beta chains originate from one sample sequenced in a study of blood T cell repertoires in COVID-19. Some clones are missing from TCRdb's copy, which holds only in-frame ones; the method was immunoSEQ multiplex PCR. Of around 200,000 clones listed, less than 90% are singletons. Sequencing used PBMCs or T cells enriched from blood (not recorded which). These TCRs come from a woman aged 25 to 39 who had been exposed to COVID-19.

The chain couples TRBV27 to TRBJ2-3; 10 bases match TRBD2. The CDR3 is 19 residues long. Germline trimming cut 1 base from V and 5 bases from J; bases unmatched to any gene: 15. CDR1 and CDR2 from the germline V gene are MNHEY and SMNVEV (reference sequence). The CDR3: CASSLFGLAGVRTGDTQYF. The DNA of the CDR3 is TGTGCCAGCAGTTTATTCGGTCTAGCGGGGGTACGCACTGGAGATACGCAGTATTTT.

V is TRBV19 and J is TRBJ1-2, with TRBD1 identical over 7 bases. This CDR3 spans 14 amino acids. The germline CDR1 and CDR2 sequences are LNHDA and SQIVND (reference sequence). Trimming at V came to 1 base and at J to 7 bases, leaving 6 bases not matched to a gene. The CDR3 loop reads CASSIVTGDSGYTF. DNA of the CDR3: TGTGCCAGTAGTATAGTCACAGGGGACAGTGGCTACACCTTC.

The rearrangement links TRBV9 to TRBJ1-2, with a possible D match to TRBD1 (5 bases). Trimming removed 2 bases at V and 8 bases at J, with 13 bases between. Germline V gives CDR1 SGDLS, CDR2 YYNGEE. This CDR3 contains 13 residues. CDR3 DNA sequence: TGTGCCAGCAGCGTGACAGCTTATGAAGGCTACACCTTC. Protein: CASSVTAYEGYTF.

In its sample, this clone was seen a few times. This chain links TRBV9 with TRBJ2-1, with 9 bases fitting TRBD1. Germline loops: CDR1 SGDLS, CDR2 YYNGEE. CDR3 length: 18 residues. The J segment lost 0 bases and the V segment lost 0 bases, leaving 7 bases of the junction unmatched. The CDR3: CASSVGLGQGGSYNEQFF. The CDR3 DNA follows: TGTGCCAGCAGCGTAGGCCTGGGACAGGGTGGCTCCTACAATGAGCAGTTCTTC.

This sequence joins TRBV10-1 and TRBJ2-3, with D maybe TRBD2 (6 bases). The CDR3 contains 14 residues. Trimming took off 3 bases at V and 9 bases at J, with 16 bases between the two ends. Germline V lookup: CDR1 WNHNN, CDR2 SYGVQD (reference sequence). The CDR3 loop reads CASSETSGLITQYF. The CDR3 DNA sequence: TGCGCCAGCAGTGAAACGTCGGGACTGATAACGCAGTATTTT.

The chain uses TRBV5-3 and TRBJ1-2; the D is unclear. TRBV5-3 is an ORF for which the function is uncertain. The CDR3 has 15 residues. V was cut by 1 base and J by 0 bases, with 10 bases left in between. CDR3 sequence reads: CARSLRLGANYGYTF. The CDR3 region has the DNA TGTGCCAGAAGCTTGCGCCTTGGAGCTAACTATGGCTACACCTTC.

The chain uses TRBV9 and TRBJ2-3; no reliable D call. CDR3 length: 14 residues. V was cut by 0 bases and J by 2 bases, with 7 bases left in between. Germline V gene data show CDR1 as SGDLS and CDR2 as YYNGEE. CDR3 DNA: TGTGCCAGCAGCGTAGTGGCGGACACAGATACGCAGTATTTT. This translates into CASSVVADTDTQYF.

V gene TRBV13 combines with J gene TRBJ1-2; the D is unclear. CDR1 is PRHDT, CDR2 FYEKMQ, per germline (reference sequence). CDR3 length: 14 amino acids. V dropped 0 bases and J dropped 8 bases, with 13 bases sitting between them. This CDR3 reads CASSLGGSSRGYTF. DNA for the CDR3: TGTGCCAGCAGCTTAGGAGGGAGTTCGCGGGGCTACACCTTC.

This clone was recorded only once. V usage is TRBV9 and J usage is TRBJ2-6; the D is unclear. The V gene lost 0 bases and the J gene lost 4 bases, with 11 bases spanning the gap. Per the germline V gene, CDR1 is SGDLS and CDR2 is YYNGEE. This CDR3 is built from 16 residues. CDR3 DNA: TGTGCCAGCAGCGTAGGGCAGGTGTGGGGGGCCAACGTCCTGACTTTC. It yields the protein CASSVGQVWGANVLTF.

V and J are TRBV27 and TRBJ2-7; D is unresolved. CDR3 size: 12 residues. Germline V gene data show CDR1 as MNHEY and CDR2 as SMNVEV (reference sequence). Deletions cut 4 bases from V and 2 bases from J, with 6 bases between. CDR3 protein: CASSSHPYEQYF. The DNA for the CDR3 is TGTGCCAGCAGTTCACACCCCTACGAGCAGTACTTC.

The rearrangement joins TRBV29-1 to TRBJ2-7, with D unclear. V was pared by 2 bases and J by 3 bases, with 14 bases between. This CDR3 region has 14 residues. Germline-derived CDR1 and CDR2 are SQVTM and ANQGSEA. The CDR3 coding sequence is TGCAGCGTTGAAAGAGGAGAAGGTCACTACGAGCAGTACTTC. Translated: CSVERGEGHYEQYF.

The chain recombines TRBV15 with TRBJ2-6; 13 bases are a match to TRBD2. Germline CDR1 is LNHNV and CDR2 is YYDKDF (reference sequence). Trimming at V came to 1 base and at J to 3 bases, leaving 6 bases not matched to a gene. The length of the CDR3 is 19 residues. CDR3 bases: TGTGCCACCAGCAGAGGACTAGCGGGGGGACCTCGTGGGGCCAACGTCCTGACTTTC. Its protein is CATSRGLAGGPRGANVLTF.

This clone has a count of ten or more. The chain couples TRBV24-1 to TRBJ2-1; 7 bases are a match to TRBD1. Per the germline V gene, CDR1 is KGHDR and CDR2 is SFDVKD. J was trimmed by 8 bases and V by 4 bases; bases with no gene match: 7. The CDR3 extends over 14 amino acids. CDR3 coding DNA: TGTGCCACCAGTGACCGACAGGGTTGGCATGAGCAGTTCTTC. Its translation is CATSDRQGWHEQFF.

This clone appeared a single time. The chain combines TRBV7-8 with TRBJ1-3, with TRBD1 matching 9 bases. The germline V gene has CDR1 SGHVS and CDR2 FQNEAQ. V was pared by 5 bases and J by 7 bases, with 6 bases of the junction left unmatched. CDR3 length: 14 amino acids. CDR3 bases: TGTGCCAGCAGCCGACAGGGGGTCTCGAACACCATATATTTT. Protein product: CASSRQGVSNTIYF.

This clone showed up just a few times. In DNA, the CDR3 is TGTGCCATCAGCCCCGGGACAGGGTACGAGCAGTACTTC. Encoded protein: CAISPGTGYEQYF. The rearrangement links TRBV10-3 to TRBJ2-7, with TRBD1 identical over 9 bases. There are 13 residues in the CDR3. Germline lookup yields CDR1 ENHRY and CDR2 SYGVKD. V was clipped by 6 bases and J by 4 bases; unmatched bases: 4.

This clone was seen a few times. The chain uses TRBV12-5 and TRBJ1-3; a weak D match, TRBD1 (5 bases). The CDR3 totals 16 residues. Looked up from germline, CDR1 is LGHNT and CDR2 is FRNRAP. V was pared by 4 bases and J by 1 base, with 14 bases between. CDR3 sequence reads: CASGSRGLPSGNTIYF. CDR3 nucleotides: TGTGCTAGTGGTTCCCGGGGACTGCCATCTGGAAACACCATATATTTT.

V gene TRBV24-1 combines with J gene TRBJ2-7; 7 positions match TRBD1. The J segment lost 4 bases and the V segment lost 4 bases, leaving 9 bases of the junction unmatched. The CDR3 covers 15 residues. The germline V gene encodes CDR1 KGHDR and CDR2 SFDVKD. The CDR3 loop is CATSEGGSVAYEQYF. CDR3 nucleotides: TGTGCCACCAGTGAAGGGGGCTCGGTTGCGTACGAGCAGTACTTC.

The J gene is TRBJ2-7, the V gene TRBV29-1; D call uncertain. The CDR3 length is 13 residues. Germline CDR1 and CDR2: SQVTM and ANQGSEA. The V and J ends lost 1 base and 0 bases respectively, with 7 bases between them. CDR3 in amino acids: CSVEGQDSYEQYF. The CDR3 DNA reads TGCAGCGTTGAAGGGCAGGACTCCTACGAGCAGTACTTC.

A word on this clone: At the DNA level, this CDR3 is encoded by other sequences in the same sample as well. The chain carries TRBV7-2 and TRBJ2-3, with 8 bases lining up with TRBD2. Trimming at V came to 6 bases and at J to 1 base, leaving 3 bases not matched to a gene. The CDR3 length is 14 residues. The V gene's germline CDR1 is SGHTA and CDR2 FQGNSA. The CDR3 is CASSFGGGTDTQYF. DNA of the CDR3: TGTGCCAGCAGTTTCGGGGGGGGCACAGATACGCAGTATTTT.

As to this clone: The junction and the germline gene differ at one end; a read error may be behind it. The chain combines TRBV19 with TRBJ2-1, with TRBD2 as a possible D gene (5 bases). The CDR3 consists of 13 residues. Looked up from germline, CDR1 is LNHDA and CDR2 is SQIVND (reference sequence). The CDR3 loop reads CSAHRGSYNEQFF. DNA for the CDR3: TGCTCTGCCCATCGGGGCTCCTACAATGAGCAGTTCTTC.

A few counts support this clone. The J gene is TRBJ1-3, the V gene TRBV5-1, with 8 bases identical to TRBD1. Losses at the gene ends were 2 bases for V and 0 bases for J; bases not matched to a gene: 13. Germline V lookup: CDR1 SGHRS, CDR2 YFSETQ. CDR3 length: 19 amino acids. This CDR3 reads CASSFQPGQASLSGNTIYF. The CDR3 DNA is TGCGCCAGCAGCTTTCAACCGGGACAGGCCTCCCTCTCTGGAAACACCATATATTTT.

This chain links TRBV19 with TRBJ2-1; TRBD1 matches at 10 bases. The CDR3 is 15 residues long. Trimming at V came to 1 base and at J to 6 bases, leaving 3 bases not matched to a gene. CDR1 and CDR2 (germline): LNHDA, SQIVND (reference sequence). The CDR3 bases are TGTGCCAGTAGTATAGGGACAGGGGGGGTCAATGAGCAGTTCTTC. It codes for CASSIGTGGVNEQFF. The full variable domain, its missing parts supplied by reference TRBV19 and TRBJ2-1, is DGGITQSPKYLFRKEGQNVTLSCEQNLNHDAMYWYRQDPGQGLRLIYYSQIVNDFQKGDIAEGYSVSREKKESFPLTVTSAQKNPTAFYLCASSIGTGGVNEQFFGPGTRLTVL.

Only one count was recorded for this clone. The V call is TRBV3-1 (or the pseudogene TRBV3-2), the J call TRBJ2-1; 8 bases fit TRBD2. The CDR3 totals 14 residues. The trim removed 6 bases at V and 8 bases at J, leaving 9 bases unmatched. From germline, CDR1 is LGHDT and CDR2 YNNKEL (reference sequence). CDR3 coding DNA: TGTGCCAGCAGTACCGGGACTAGTTATTATGAGCAGTTCTTC. This gives the protein CASSTGTSYYEQFF.